The 27 T cell receptor beta chains listed next were all sequenced from one sample in a study of vaccination effects on CD4 cells after COVID-19. Libraries were prepared by immunoSEQ multiplex PCR; TCRdb keeps only in-frame clonotypes and omits some of them. The sample holds some 69,000 clones; around 69% are singletons and the top ten take about 2%. These receptors' antigens are unknown. Cells that had been cultured for roughly eleven days were the source of isolated CD4+ T cells. The vaccine given was either BNT162b2 or mRNA-1273, in two doses. Sequenced here: CD4+ T cells from PBMCs cultured without peptide, sampled after COVID-19 vaccination. Source of these receptors: a human donor who received a COVID-19 vaccine.

This clone was seen more than once but under ten times. V is TRBV7-2 and J is TRBJ2-1, with 9 bases fitting TRBD2. V gave up 3 bases and J gave up 7 bases; unmatched junction bases: 16. Germline V lookup: CDR1 SGHTA, CDR2 FQGNSA. The CDR3 runs 18 residues. The CDR3 loop is CASSLRPGGSGGINEQFF. Written as DNA, the CDR3 is TGTGCCAGCAGCTTGAGGCCCGGTGGTAGCGGGGGCATAAATGAGCAGTTCTTC.

This clone has just one count. The genes are TRBV6-2 or TRBV6-3 and TRBJ1-2, with no clear D. The CDR3 consists of 13 residues. The germline V gene encodes CDR1 MNHEY and CDR2 SVGEGT. Trimming stripped 6 bases from V and 2 bases from J, with 10 bases between. In DNA, the CDR3 is TGTGCCAGCAGCCCGGACTCGAACTATGGCTACACCTTC. Its protein is CASSPDSNYGYTF.

V gene TRBV7-2 combines with J gene TRBJ1-1; no firm D call. V gave up 6 bases and J gave up 1 base, with 9 bases separating them. From germline, CDR1 is SGHTA and CDR2 FQGNSA. The CDR3 totals 13 residues. The CDR3 DNA reads TGTGCCAGCAGACTAACAGCGAACACTGAAGCTTTCTTT. Its protein is CASRLTANTEAFF.

This clone was seen a handful of times. This chain links TRBV18 with TRBJ1-4; D is perhaps TRBD1 (6 bases). Looked up from germline, CDR1 is KGHSH and CDR2 is LQKENI. V was pared by 3 bases and J by 8 bases, with 13 bases between. CDR3 length: 14 residues. The CDR3 region is CASSPGGEREKLFF. The CDR3 nucleotides are TGTGCCAGCTCACCTGGGGGCGAGCGAGAAAAACTGTTTTTT.

The chain is built from TRBV6-5 and TRBJ1-2, with a weak D call TRBD1 (5 bases). Per germline, CDR1 MNHEY and CDR2 SVGAGI. V was clipped by 6 bases and J by 5 bases, with 16 bases between them. There are 14 residues in the CDR3. CDR3 residues: CASRDIREVYGYTF. For the CDR3, the DNA is TGTGCCAGCAGGGATATCAGGGAGGTTTATGGCTACACCTTC.

This rearrangement joins TRBV29-1 to TRBJ2-1, with 8 positions matching TRBD2. This CDR3 is 14 amino acids long. CDR1 is SQVTM, CDR2 ANQGSEA, per germline. V lost 7 bases, J lost 0 bases, and 5 bases stayed unmatched. Here the CDR3 DNA reads TGCAGCGGCGAGCGGGGGAGCTCCTACAATGAGCAGTTCTTC. This sequence encodes CSGERGSSYNEQFF.

V is TRBV7-8 and J is TRBJ1-5; D is uncertain. The length of the CDR3 is 15 residues. V was cut by 0 bases and J by 2 bases, with 8 bases left in between. Germline CDR1 is SGHVS and CDR2 is FQNEAQ. This CDR3 reads CASSLALDGNQPQHF. The DNA of the CDR3 is TGTGCCAGCAGCTTAGCGTTGGACGGCAATCAGCCCCAGCATTTT.

The J gene is TRBJ2-1, the V gene TRBV5-1; TRBD1 matches 8 bases. CDR3 size: 15 residues. Germline assignment: CDR1 SGHRS and CDR2 YFSETQ. Trimming took 3 bases from V and 6 from J; bases not matched to a gene: 8. The CDR3 region has the DNA TGCGCCAGCAGCTACACGTTTGACAGGGGCAATGAGCAGTTCTTC. It is translated as CASSYTFDRGNEQFF.

The gene calls are TRBV4-3 and TRBJ2-4; maybe TRBD2 (5 bases). In germline, CDR1 is LGHNA, CDR2 YSLEER. The CDR3 length is 17 residues. V was clipped by 0 bases and J by 0 bases, with 12 bases between them. Here the CDR3 DNA reads TGCGCCAGCAGCCAAGAATGGAGGACGCTAGCCAAAAACATTCAGTACTTC. It translates to CASSQEWRTLAKNIQYF.

The rearrangement uses TRBV10-2 and TRBJ1-2, with D unresolved. The CDR3 is 12 amino acids. CDR1 and CDR2 from the germline V gene are WSHSY and SAAADI. V was pared by 4 bases and J by 5 bases, with 8 bases between. For the CDR3, the DNA is TGCGCCAGCAGTGCTGATCGATATGGCTACACCTTC. Translating it yields CASSADRYGYTF.

This clone was counted only a few times. The chain combines TRBV2 with TRBJ1-1, with 7 bases identical to TRBD1. This CDR3 is built from 13 residues. Trimming took 4 bases from V and 6 from J; bases not matched to a gene: 5. CDR1 and CDR2 (germline): SNHLY, FYNNEI. DNA of the CDR3: TGTGCCAGCAGTGTCTCAGGGGGTGCTGAAGCTTTCTTT. Protein product: CASSVSGGAEAFF.

The rearrangement links TRBV6-5 to TRBJ1-3, with no clear D. Germline CDR1 is MNHEY and CDR2 is SVGAGI. There are 15 residues in the CDR3. This chain's CDR3 is CATQIRSSPGNTIYF. The CDR3 DNA reads as TGTGCGACCCAAATTCGGAGCAGTCCTGGAAACACCATATATTTT.

This clone was found a few times. The gene calls are TRBV19 and TRBJ1-3; 9 positions match TRBD1. This CDR3 contains 16 residues. Germline assignment: CDR1 LNHDA and CDR2 SQIVND (reference sequence). Losses at the gene ends were 5 bases for V and 2 bases for J; bases not matched to a gene: 7. The CDR3 region is CASSAIQGAAGNTIYF. Written as DNA, the CDR3 is TGTGCCAGTAGTGCCATACAGGGGGCCGCTGGAAACACCATATATTTT.

This chain uses TRBV3-1 (or the pseudogene TRBV3-2) with TRBJ2-7; D gene uncertain. This CDR3 spans 13 amino acids. The germline V and J ends were trimmed by 4 bases and 6 bases, with 13 bases remaining between them. Germline CDR1 LGHDT, CDR2 YNNKEL (reference sequence). CDR3 in DNA: TGTGCCAGCAGCCTAAGGTCGGGCTCCGAGCAGTACGTC. Its protein is CASSLRSGSEQYV.

The rearrangement links TRBV7-8 to TRBJ2-3; D gene uncertain. Trimming shortened V by 4 bases and J by 1 base, and 15 bases separated the two germline ends. This CDR3 is 16 amino acids long. Germline CDR1 and CDR2: SGHVS and FQNEAQ. CDR3 sequence reads: CASSSLSTSRTDTQYF. The CDR3 DNA reads TGTGCCAGCAGCTCCTTGTCCACGTCCCGCACAGATACGCAGTATTTT.

This chain links TRBV19 with TRBJ1-2; no definite D call. V was clipped by 3 bases and J by 5 bases, with 16 bases between them. CDR1 is LNHDA, CDR2 SQIVND, per germline (reference sequence). This CDR3 contains 15 residues. The CDR3 sequence: CASSMATLIGYGYTF. The CDR3 nucleotides read TGTGCCAGTAGTATGGCTACCCTCATAGGGTATGGCTACACCTTC. Supplemented by reference TRBV19 and TRBJ1-2, the full variable domain reads DGGITQSPKYLFRKEGQNVTLSCEQNLNHDAMYWYRQDPGQGLRLIYYSQIVNDFQKGDIAEGYSVSREKKESFPLTVTSAQKNPTAFYLCASSMATLIGYGYTFGSGTRLTVV.

This clone was counted only a few times. The rearrangement joins TRBV19 to TRBJ2-5, with TRBD1 matching 7 bases. Germline assignment: CDR1 LNHDA and CDR2 SQIVND (reference sequence). The CDR3 loop spans 15 amino acids. V trimming: 7 bases; J trimming: 6 bases; junction bases outside the gene matches: 14. The CDR3 nucleotides read TGTGCCAGTACCTCACAGGGGTCAGGGCCAAAGACCCAGTACTTC. It is translated as CASTSQGSGPKTQYF.

The chain links TRBV2 to TRBJ1-5, with 7 nucleotides matching TRBD1. The length of the CDR3 is 14 residues. V trimming: 0 bases; J trimming: 4 bases; junction bases outside the gene matches: 0. Germline V gives CDR1 SNHLY, CDR2 FYNNEI. As DNA, the CDR3 is TGTGCCAGCAGTGAAGCGACAGGGAATCAGCCCCAGCATTTT. Its translation: CASSEATGNQPQHF.

This chain uses TRBV3-1 (or the pseudogene TRBV3-2) with TRBJ1-2; D not certain. Trimming cost V 4 bases and J 4 bases, with 13 bases left between them. Germline V gene lookup returns CDR1 LGHDT and CDR2 YNNKEL (reference sequence). The CDR3 runs 14 residues. The CDR3 DNA is TGTGCCAGCAGCCCCGGTGGAGGATTCTATGGCTACACCTTC. This gives the protein CASSPGGGFYGYTF.

This chain uses TRBV5-1 with TRBJ1-1; D unclear. This CDR3 comprises 13 residues. V was cut by 2 bases and J by 0 bases, with 5 bases left in between. Germline V CDR1 and CDR2: SGHRS, YFSETQ. The CDR3 spells CASSFSMNTEAFF. The DNA of the CDR3 is TGCGCCAGCAGCTTTTCCATGAACACTGAAGCTTTCTTT.

CDR3 coding DNA: TGTGCCAGCAGTTACCGAGGGACCCAGTACTTC. It codes for CASSYRGTQYF. The V gene is TRBV6-6, the J gene TRBJ2-5; D remains ambiguous. Germline V gene lookup returns CDR1 MNHNY and CDR2 SVGAGI (reference sequence). V shed 2 bases and J shed 7 bases, with 5 bases lying between them. The CDR3 has 11 amino acids.

The V and J genes are TRBV10-2 and TRBJ2-1; TRBD1 might be the D (6 bases). Germline V lookup: CDR1 WSHSY, CDR2 SAAADI. With 6 bases removed from V and 0 bases from J, the gap between germline ends came to 12 bases. This CDR3 is built from 15 residues. The CDR3, as DNA: TGCGCCAGCAGCAGGGGCTCCAGCTCCTACAATGAGCAGTTCTTC. Amino acid sequence: CASSRGSSSYNEQFF.

The chain recombines TRBV5-1 with TRBJ2-2; TRBD2 matches at 15 bases. Germline CDR1 and CDR2: SGHRS and YFSETQ. V lost 3 bases to trimming and J lost 6 bases; unmatched junction nucleotides: 3. The CDR3 is made up of 16 amino acids. The CDR3 loop reads CASSSWTSGGAGELFF. In nucleotides, the CDR3 is TGCGCCAGCAGCTCCTGGACTAGCGGGGGGGCCGGGGAGCTGTTTTTT.

This clone turned up a few times. This CDR3 fails to terminate in the conserved phenylalanine or tryptophan, so it likely reflects a read error. It is unclear where the CDR3 begins or ends on the DNA, so no DNA is shown, and the CDR3 is as TCRdb lists it. The chain recombines TRBV28 with TRBJ1-2; no check of the table's D call, TRBD1, against the DNA was made. The CDR3 has 12 amino acids, counting both end residues. The germline V gene encodes CDR1 MDHEN and CDR2 SYDVKM. The CDR3 spells CASSDVNRDRTL.

The chain uses TRBV5-1 and TRBJ1-1; D gene uncertain. The CDR3 has 13 amino acids. Germline V gene lookup returns CDR1 SGHRS and CDR2 YFSETQ. Trimming took off 1 base at V and 1 base at J, with 5 bases between the two ends. This CDR3 reads CASSLMENTEAFF. The CDR3 DNA is TGCGCCAGCAGCTTGATGGAGAACACTGAAGCTTTCTTT.

This chain connects TRBV5-8 to TRBJ2-3; 8 bases match TRBD2. This CDR3 region has 14 residues. V lost 8 bases and J lost 4; bases outside the gene matches: 9. Germline loops: CDR1 SGHTS, CDR2 YDEGEE. The CDR3, as DNA: TGTGCCAGTCCGGGACTAGGTGTTTCAGATACGCAGTATTTT. Amino acids: CASPGLGVSDTQYF.

A few counts support this clone. V is TRBV5-1 and J is TRBJ2-1; D gene unclear. Trimming removed 2 bases from V and 6 bases from J, with 12 bases in between. The CDR3 length is 14 residues. Germline V gene lookup returns CDR1 SGHRS and CDR2 YFSETQ. DNA of the CDR3: TGCGCCAGCAGCTTTTCACCAGTACTCAATGAGCAGTTCTTC. Encoded protein: CASSFSPVLNEQFF.